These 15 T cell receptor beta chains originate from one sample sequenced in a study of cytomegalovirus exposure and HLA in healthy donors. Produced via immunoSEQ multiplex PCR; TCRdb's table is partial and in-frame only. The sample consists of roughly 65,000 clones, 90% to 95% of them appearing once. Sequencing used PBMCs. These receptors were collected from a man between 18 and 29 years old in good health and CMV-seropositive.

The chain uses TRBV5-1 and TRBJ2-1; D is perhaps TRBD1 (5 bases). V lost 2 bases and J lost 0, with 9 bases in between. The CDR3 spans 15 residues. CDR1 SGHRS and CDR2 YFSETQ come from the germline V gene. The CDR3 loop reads CASSLLQGSYNEQFF. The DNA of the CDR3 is TGCGCCAGCAGCTTACTTCAGGGCTCCTACAATGAGCAGTTCTTC. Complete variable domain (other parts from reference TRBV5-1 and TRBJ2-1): KAGVTQTPRYLIKTRGQQVTLSCSPISGHRSVSWYQQTPGQGLQFLFEYFSETQRNKGNFPGRFSGRQFSNSRSEMNVSTLELGDSALYLCASSLLQGSYNEQFFGPGTRLTVL.

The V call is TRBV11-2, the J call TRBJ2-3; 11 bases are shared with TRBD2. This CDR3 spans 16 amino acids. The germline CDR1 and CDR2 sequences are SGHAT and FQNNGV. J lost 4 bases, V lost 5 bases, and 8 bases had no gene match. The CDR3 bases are TGTGCCAGCAGCCCCTTAGCGGGAGGGCCCCCAGATACGCAGTATTTT. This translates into CASSPLAGGPPDTQYF.

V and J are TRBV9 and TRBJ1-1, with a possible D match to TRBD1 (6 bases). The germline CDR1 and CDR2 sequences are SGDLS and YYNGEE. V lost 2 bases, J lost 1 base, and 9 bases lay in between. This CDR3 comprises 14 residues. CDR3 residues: CASSVEDRNTEAFF. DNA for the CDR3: TGTGCCAGCAGCGTTGAGGACAGGAACACTGAAGCTTTCTTT.

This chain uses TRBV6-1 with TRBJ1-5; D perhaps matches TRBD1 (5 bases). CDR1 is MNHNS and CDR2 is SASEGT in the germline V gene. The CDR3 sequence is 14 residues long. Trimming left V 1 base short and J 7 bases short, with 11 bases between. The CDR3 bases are TGTGCCAGCAGTGAAGGTAGGGGTGGACAGCCCCAGCATTTT. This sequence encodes CASSEGRGGQPQHF.

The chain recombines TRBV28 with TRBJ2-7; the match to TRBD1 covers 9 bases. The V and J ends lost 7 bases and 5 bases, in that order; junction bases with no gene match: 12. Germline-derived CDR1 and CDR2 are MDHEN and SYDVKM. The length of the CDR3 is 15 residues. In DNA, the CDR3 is TGTGCCAGCACGGAGTGGGGGGACAGGGCTCACGAGCAGTACTTC. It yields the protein CASTEWGDRAHEQYF.

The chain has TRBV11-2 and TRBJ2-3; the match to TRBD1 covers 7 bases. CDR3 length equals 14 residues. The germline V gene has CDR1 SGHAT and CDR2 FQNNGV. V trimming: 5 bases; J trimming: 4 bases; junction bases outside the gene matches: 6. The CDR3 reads CASSLEGAADTQYF. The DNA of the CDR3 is TGTGCCAGCAGCCTTGAGGGGGCTGCAGATACGCAGTATTTT.

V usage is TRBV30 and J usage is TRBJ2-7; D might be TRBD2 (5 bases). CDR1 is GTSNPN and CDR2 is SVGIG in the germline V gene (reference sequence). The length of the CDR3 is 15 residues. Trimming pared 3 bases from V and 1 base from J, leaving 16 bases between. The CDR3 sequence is CAWSSLRRNSYEQYF. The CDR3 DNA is TGTGCCTGGAGCAGCCTGCGGAGGAATTCCTACGAGCAGTACTTC.

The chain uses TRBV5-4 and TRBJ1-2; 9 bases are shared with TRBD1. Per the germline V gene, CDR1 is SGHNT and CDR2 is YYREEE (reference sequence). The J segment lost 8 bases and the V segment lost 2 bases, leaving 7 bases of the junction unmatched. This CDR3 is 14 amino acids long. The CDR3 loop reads CASSFQQGAGGYTF. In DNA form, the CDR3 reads TGTGCCAGCAGCTTCCAACAGGGGGCAGGAGGCTACACCTTC.

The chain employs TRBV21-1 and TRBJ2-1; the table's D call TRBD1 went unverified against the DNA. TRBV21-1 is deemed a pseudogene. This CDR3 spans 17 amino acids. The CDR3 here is CASSKLTGRNSYNEQFF. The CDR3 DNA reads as TGTGCCAGCAGCAAATTGACAGGGCGGAACTCCTACAATGAGCAGTTCTTC.

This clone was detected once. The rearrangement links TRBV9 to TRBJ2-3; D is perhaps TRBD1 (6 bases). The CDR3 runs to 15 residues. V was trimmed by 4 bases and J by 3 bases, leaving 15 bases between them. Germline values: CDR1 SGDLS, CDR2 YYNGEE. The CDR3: CASSQGQTGTDTQYF. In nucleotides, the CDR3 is TGTGCCAGCAGCCAAGGACAGACGGGAACAGATACGCAGTATTTT.

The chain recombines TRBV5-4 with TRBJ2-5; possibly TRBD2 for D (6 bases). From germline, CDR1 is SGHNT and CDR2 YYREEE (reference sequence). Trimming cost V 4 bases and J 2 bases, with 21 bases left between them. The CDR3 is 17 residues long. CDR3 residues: CASSLDVVLAAQETQYF. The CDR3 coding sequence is TGTGCCAGCAGCCTCGACGTGGTACTAGCAGCGCAAGAGACCCAGTACTTC. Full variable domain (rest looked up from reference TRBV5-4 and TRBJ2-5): ETGVTQSPTHLIKTRGQQVTLRCSSQSGHNTVSWYQQALGQGPQFIFQYYREEENGRGNFPPRFSGLQFPNYSSELNVNALELDDSALYLCASSLDVVLAAQETQYFGPGTRLLVL.

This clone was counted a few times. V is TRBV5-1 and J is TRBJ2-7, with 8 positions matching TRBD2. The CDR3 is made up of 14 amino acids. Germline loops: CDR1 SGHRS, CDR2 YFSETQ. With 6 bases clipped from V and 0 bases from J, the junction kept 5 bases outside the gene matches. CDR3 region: CASTRAGGSYEQYF. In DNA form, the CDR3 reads TGCGCCAGCACGAGGGCGGGAGGCTCCTACGAGCAGTACTTC.

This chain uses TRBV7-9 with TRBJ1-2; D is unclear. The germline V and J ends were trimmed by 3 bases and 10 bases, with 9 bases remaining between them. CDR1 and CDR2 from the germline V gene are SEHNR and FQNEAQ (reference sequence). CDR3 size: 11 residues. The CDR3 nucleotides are TGTGCCAGCAGCTTGTCTGAGGACTACACCTTC. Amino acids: CASSLSEDYTF.

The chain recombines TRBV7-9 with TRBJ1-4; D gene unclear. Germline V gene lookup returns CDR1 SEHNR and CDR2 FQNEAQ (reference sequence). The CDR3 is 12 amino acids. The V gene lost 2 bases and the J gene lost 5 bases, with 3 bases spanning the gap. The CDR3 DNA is TGTGCCAGCAGCTTATTAAATGAAAAACTGTTTTTT. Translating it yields CASSLLNEKLFF.

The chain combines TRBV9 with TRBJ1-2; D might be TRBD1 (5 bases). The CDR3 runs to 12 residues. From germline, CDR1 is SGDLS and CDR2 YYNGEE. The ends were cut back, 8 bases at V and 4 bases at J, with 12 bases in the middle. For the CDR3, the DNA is TGTGCCAGTACACCGGGGGGCTATGGCTACACCTTC. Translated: CASTPGGYGYTF.